The source of this T cell receptor beta chain is a study of blood T cell repertoires in COVID-19 (dated by TCRdb to the early 2020s). Regarding the complete study: Samples from collaborators originated in the United States, Italy and Spain and spanned both the acute and convalescent phases of COVID-19. The material from the prospective study consisted of cDNA or gDNA derived from T cells, B-cell-depleted T cells, or PBMCs. The dataset comprised deeply sampled blood TCRbeta repertoires from subjects exposed to, actively infected with, or recovered from COVID-19. The repertoires were released in a freely available public database intended as a resource for research on the immune response to SARS-CoV-2. Samples came from the ongoing ImmuneRACE study (first 160 participants) plus 1,254 subjects from 6 global collaborators. The sample metadata nearly always contained a de-identified subject ID, COVID-19 status, age in years and sex. Where HLA class I and class II types were available, the types were taken from metadata supplied by the sample provider, not from assay-based typing.

Overall study outcomes, separate from this receptor: Clinical and demographic metadata were provided uncurated, with the amount varying by source and participant.

Notes on this clone: Its target antigen remains unknown. One base away there is no much larger clone; base qualities are not given.

The CDR1 and CDR2 encoded by the germline V gene are SGHTA and FQGTGA. The CDR3 holds 13 amino acids from the cysteine to the phenylalanine. Of the read, only the CDR3 DNA is kept; its 39 bases are in frame from base 1. V is shortened by 2 bases, J by 2 bases, and the region joining them spans 3 bases. TCRbeta CDR3 regions were amplified from genomic DNA by means of the immunoSEQ Assay, a bias-controlled multiplex PCR. The original pipeline was this. The number of nucleated cells in each sample was estimated by amplification of reference gene primers within the assay. To quantify the absolute abundance of each unique TCRbeta CDR3 rearrangement, sequence reads were collapsed and filtered. For each sample, productive Simpson clonality was calculated as the square root of Simpson's diversity index over productive rearrangements. In its TCRdb copy, this immuneACCESS table keeps in-frame sequences only and misses some clones. Where compared with another copy, unresolved V genes explain less than half of these, and the others have no known cause. V, J and clone size reflect that table, while D and trimming were determined from the DNA. The sample contains 61,000 or so clones, roughly 80% of them found a single time. Around 6% of the sample is taken by the ten largest.

Each collaborating institution followed its own protocols to collect whole blood in K2EDTA tubes. Collaborator samples were shipped for TCRbeta analysis as frozen whole blood, isolated PBMCs, or DNA extracted from either sample type. This chain is built from TRBV7-3 and TRBJ2-2, with no D gene named confidently. Sequencing used peripheral blood. The receptor was isolated from a woman in her seventies with acute or convalescent COVID-19. Here the CDR3 is given as CASSLPNTGELFF. The nucleotide sequence reads as follows: TGTGCCAGCAGCTTACCAAACACCGGGGAGCTGTTTTTT.